This T cell receptor (beta chain) was captured by sequencing in a study of T cells in Graves' hyperthyroidism and ophthalmopathy. Study context: Blood from the periphery was taken at initial diagnosis, before any treatment.

Study-wide results and limits: A model built on 13 V-J features separated ophthalmopathy from stable hyperthyroidism.

The table lists this clonotype with a few counts. Antigen unknown. The CDR3 regions of TCR beta were amplified from RNA transcripts. With the HTBI primer set, the TCR CDR3 went through a first round of RT-PCR. TCRdb reanalysed the multiplex PCR reads using MiXCR and keeps one entry per CDR3 protein. In the table there are about 350,000 distinct CDR3 sequences, approximately 14% of which are singletons. Diagnosis rested on symptoms, serum thyroxine and TRAb, thyroid ultrasound, and orbital computed tomography. This CDR3 is built from 13 residues. Per the germline V gene, CDR1 is LGHDT and CDR2 is YNNKEL (reference sequence). With 3 bases removed from V and 10 bases from J, the gap between germline ends came to 13 bases.

Sequencing was performed on blood. The sequence came from a woman in her thirties with Graves' hyperthyroidism. This chain links TRBV3-1 with TRBJ2-1, with a weak D call TRBD2 (6 bases). The CDR3 DNA sequence: TGTGCCAGCAGCCAGCACGGGACTCCGGAGCAGTTCTTC. It is translated as CASSQHGTPEQFF.